This T cell receptor beta chain was identified during a study of cytomegalovirus exposure and HLA in healthy donors. Study overall: Prior work identified under 130 million unique TCR beta sequences in 150 million to 200 million T cells.

The PCR ran on 60 Vbeta and 13 Jbeta primers. Clones were sequenced by immunoSEQ multiplex PCR, and TCRdb holds only the in-frame ones, with some missing. The listing contains 100,000 to 150,000 clones. Germline CDR1 is SGHTA and CDR2 is FQGNSA. The CDR3 is 14 residues long. V gave up 3 bases and J gave up 4 bases, with 10 bases separating them. Sequencing used PBMCs. This sequence joins TRBV7-2 and TRBJ1-5, with D tentatively TRBD1 (5 bases). This sequence originates from a young man in good health and CMV-seronegative. CDR3 bases: TGTGCCAGCAGCTTGGACACGCCGAATCAGCCCCAGCATTTT. Encoded protein: CASSLDTPNQPQHF.